These T cell receptor beta chains were read from a single sample in a study of T cells in Graves' hyperthyroidism and ophthalmopathy. TCRdb itself ran the multiplex PCR reads through MiXCR, one entry per CDR3 protein. Of 350,000 or so distinct CDR3 sequences in the sample, 15% to 20% were seen once. The sequenced material came from blood. Every receptor here comes from a woman aged 40 to 55 with Graves' ophthalmopathy. CDR3s include the opening cysteine and the closing phenylalanine or tryptophan. Each record gives: J gene, D gene, V gene, clone size, CDR3 DNA, CDR3 protein. A D gene is named only where the DNA matches it firmly. Size is omitted from some rows. Given values are once, few, many or a class for expanded clones.

J: TRBJ2-2
D: -
V: TRBV10-2
size: many
DNA: TGCGCCAGCAGTGATAGTACCGGGGAGCTGTTTTTT
CDR3: CASSDSTGELFF

J: TRBJ2-5
D: TRBD1
V: TRBV27
size: many
DNA: TGTGCCAGCAGTTGGACAGGGTGGGAGGCCCAGTACTTC
CDR3: CASSWTGWEAQYF

J: TRBJ1-1
D: -
V: TRBV7-9
size: many
DNA: TGTGCCAGCAGCCCGGAGGGGGGACGGTGGACTGAAGCTTTCTTT
CDR3: CASSPEGGRWTEAFF

J: TRBJ2-7
D: -
V: TRBV5-1
size: -
DNA: TGCGCCAGCAGCCCCGGGTCAGGGGACGAGCAGTACTTC
CDR3: CASSPGSGDEQYF

J: TRBJ2-5
D: -
V: TRBV20-1
size: many
DNA: TGCAGTGCTAGGGACGGGACTGCGGTTGAGGAGACCCAGTACTTC
CDR3: CSARDGTAVEETQYF

J: TRBJ2-5
D: TRBD2
V: TRBV28
size: many
DNA: TGTGCCAGCAGTTTCGTCCAGGGAGGGATAGAGACCCAGTACTTC
CDR3: CASSFVQGGIETQYF

J: TRBJ2-2
D: -
V: TRBV19
size: many
DNA: TGTGCCAGTAGTCCTCCCCAGTACACCGGGGAGCTGTTTTTT
CDR3: CASSPPQYTGELFF

J: TRBJ1-5
D: -
V: TRBV2
size: many
DNA: TGTGCCAGCAGCTACGCCATCAATCAGCCCCAGCATTTT
CDR3: CASSYAINQPQHF

J: TRBJ2-1
D: TRBD2
V: TRBV6-5
size: many
DNA: TGTGCCAGCCGTAGGACTAGCGGTATGTACAATGAGCAGTTCTTC
CDR3: CASRRTSGMYNEQFF

J: TRBJ2-7
D: TRBD2
V: TRBV11-1
size: many
DNA: TGTGCCAGCAGCACCGGGACTAGCGTATACAGCTCCTACGAGCAGTACTTC
CDR3: CASSTGTSVYSSYEQYF

J: TRBJ1-1
D: -
V: TRBV3-1
size: many
DNA: TGTGCCAGCAGCCAAGAGACAAGCATGAACACTGAAGCTTTCTTT
CDR3: CASSQETSMNTEAFF

J: TRBJ1-6
D: TRBD1
V: TRBV5-1
size: many
DNA: TGCGCCAGCAGCTTGGAAGCGGGACAGCGTTCACCCCTCCACTTT
CDR3: CASSLEAGQRSPLHF

J: TRBJ1-2
D: TRBD1
V: TRBV5-1
size: -
DNA: TGCGCCAGCAGCTTGGTGACAGGGGAGGCCTATGGCTACACCTTC
CDR3: CASSLVTGEAYGYTF

J: TRBJ1-1
D: TRBD1
V: TRBV6-1
size: -
DNA: TGTGCCAGCAGTCGCGGACAGGGCCTTGAAGCTTTCTTT
CDR3: CASSRGQGLEAFF

J: TRBJ1-1
D: -
V: TRBV20-1
size: -
DNA: TGCAGTGCTAGGGACAGTCCTGAAGCTTTCTTT
CDR3: CSARDSPEAFF

J: TRBJ1-2
D: -
V: TRBV28
size: -
DNA: TGTGCCAGCAGTGGAACCGGGAGATATGGCTACACCTTC
CDR3: CASSGTGRYGYTF

J: TRBJ1-5
D: -
V: TRBV29-1
size: many
DNA: TGCAGCGTGGGGGGGGCGAATCAGCCCCAGCATTTT
CDR3: CSVGGANQPQHF

J: TRBJ2-4
D: TRBD1
V: TRBV6-1
size: -
DNA: TGTGCCAGCAGTGAAGAGGGGGCAGTAGCCAAAAACATTCAGTACTTC
CDR3: CASSEEGAVAKNIQYF

J: TRBJ2-7
D: -
V: TRBV4-1
size: -
DNA: TGCGCCAGCAGCCCCCCTAGACTACTTCAAGAGCAGTACTTC
CDR3: CASSPPRLLQEQYF

J: TRBJ2-2
D: -
V: TRBV12-3/TRBV12-4
size: many
DNA: TGTGCCAGCAGTCCGGGACTCTACACCGGGGAGCTGTTTTTT
CDR3: CASSPGLYTGELFF

J: TRBJ2-7
D: -
V: TRBV12-3/TRBV12-4
size: -
DNA: TGTGCCAGCAGAAATCTAGGCGAGCAGTACTTC
CDR3: CASRNLGEQYF

J: TRBJ1-5
D: -
V: TRBV27
size: -
DNA: TGTGCCAGCAGTTTAGGGGGCGTGCATCAGCCCCAGCATTTT
CDR3: CASSLGGVHQPQHF

J: TRBJ1-2
D: -
V: TRBV25-1
size: -
DNA: TGTGCCAGCAGTGAGGGACGTGGAGGCTACACCTTC
CDR3: CASSEGRGGYTF

J: TRBJ1-2
D: TRBD1
V: TRBV12-3/TRBV12-4
size: many
DNA: TGTGCCAGCAGTTTTGCAAGGACAGGGGGCGCGATATTACATGGCTACACCTTC
CDR3: CASSFARTGGAILHGYTF

J: TRBJ1-2
D: -
V: TRBV20-1
size: many
DNA: TGCAGTGCTAGGACCCTCGAAGGGGGTTTTGGAGGCTACACCTTC
CDR3: CSARTLEGGFGGYTF

J: TRBJ2-5
D: TRBD2
V: TRBV7-9
size: many
DNA: TGTGCCAGCAGCCCGGGACTAGCGGACCAAGAGACCCAGTACTTC
CDR3: CASSPGLADQETQYF

J: TRBJ1-1
D: TRBD1
V: TRBV6-5
size: many
DNA: TGTGCCAGCAGTTACTCAGGACAGGGGATGACTGAAGCTTTCTTT
CDR3: CASSYSGQGMTEAFF

J: TRBJ1-5
D: -
V: TRBV24-1
size: many
DNA: TGTGCCACCAGTGAGTCAACAGGGAGCAATCAGCCCCAGCATTTT
CDR3: CATSESTGSNQPQHF

J: TRBJ2-5
D: -
V: TRBV3-1
size: once
DNA: TGTGCCAGCAGCCAAGGTGCATCGGAGACCCAGTACTTC
CDR3: CASSQGASETQYF

J: TRBJ2-7
D: -
V: TRBV18
size: -
DNA: TGTGCCAGCTCGGGGCGGATGGAGCAGTACTTC
CDR3: CASSGRMEQYF

J: TRBJ2-7
D: TRBD1
V: TRBV20-1
size: many
DNA: TGCAGTGCTAGAGAAGCTCCAGGACAGGGGACCTCCTACGAGCAGTACTTC
CDR3: CSAREAPGQGTSYEQYF

J: TRBJ1-1
D: TRBD1
V: TRBV28
size: once
DNA: TGTGCCAGCAGTACAGGGACAGGGAGAGGTAACACTGAAGCTTTCTTT
CDR3: CASSTGTGRGNTEAFF

J: TRBJ2-7
D: TRBD1
V: TRBV6-5
size: many
DNA: TGTGCCAGCAGTTACCGCGACAGGGATTACGAGCAGTACTTC
CDR3: CASSYRDRDYEQYF

J: TRBJ2-7
D: -
V: TRBV28
size: many
DNA: TGTGCCAGCAGTTTATGGGGAGAGGGAACCTACGAGCAGTACTTC
CDR3: CASSLWGEGTYEQYF

J: TRBJ1-2
D: -
V: TRBV28
size: many
DNA: TGTGCCAGCAGTTTCATCTCAGGCTATGGCTACACCTTC
CDR3: CASSFISGYGYTF

J: TRBJ2-7
D: -
V: TRBV10-3
size: many
DNA: TGTGCCATCAGAGAGGACAAGACCTACGAGCAGTACTTC
CDR3: CAIREDKTYEQYF

J: TRBJ2-5
D: -
V: TRBV19
size: many
DNA: TGTGCCAGTAGTATCGCAGGGACCTCCCAAGAGACCCAGTACTTC
CDR3: CASSIAGTSQETQYF

J: TRBJ2-7
D: TRBD2
V: TRBV13
size: many
DNA: TGTGCCAGCAGCTTATCTTCTAGCGGGGCCCCCTACGAGCAGTACTTC
CDR3: CASSLSSSGAPYEQYF

J: TRBJ2-7
D: -
V: TRBV6-5
size: many
DNA: TGTGCCAGCAGTTACTTCTCTTTGCGGTTGGATGGGGTCGGGTACGAGCAGTACTTC
CDR3: CASSYFSLRLDGVGYEQYF

J: TRBJ1-6
D: TRBD1
V: TRBV10-3
size: -
DNA: TGTGCCATCAGAGCCAGGGACAGGGCAGATTCACCCCTCCACTTT
CDR3: CAIRARDRADSPLHF

J: TRBJ1-1
D: -
V: TRBV7-3
size: -
DNA: TGTGCCAGCAGCTCTACGGGGCGCACTGAAGCTTTCTTT
CDR3: CASSSTGRTEAFF

J: TRBJ1-6
D: -
V: TRBV6-1
size: many
DNA: TGTGCCAGCAGTCGCACTCAGGGTCTGGGTTCACCCCTCCACTTT
CDR3: CASSRTQGLGSPLHF

J: TRBJ1-5
D: -
V: TRBV2
size: few
DNA: TGTGCCAGCCAGACAGGCTCTCGTAGCAATCAGCCCCAGCATTTT
CDR3: CASQTGSRSNQPQHF

J: TRBJ1-5
D: TRBD1
V: TRBV6-1
size: -
DNA: TGTGCCAGCAGTGGAATTACTTGGACAGGGGGTTTGGATTTT
CDR3: CASSGITWTGGLDF

J: TRBJ2-5
D: -
V: TRBV20-1
size: many
DNA: TGTACGACAGTCGGGGTAACCCCCCAAGAGACCCAGTACTTC
CDR3: CTTVGVTPQETQYF

J: TRBJ2-5
D: -
V: TRBV30
size: many
DNA: TGTGCCTGGAGTCTCGGTTCACAAGAGACCCAGTACTTC
CDR3: CAWSLGSQETQYF

J: TRBJ2-7
D: -
V: TRBV11-2
size: many
DNA: TGTGCCAGCACCTCTTCAGCGGACTCCTACGAGCAGTACTTC
CDR3: CASTSSADSYEQYF

J: TRBJ2-2
D: -
V: TRBV7-9
size: many
DNA: TGTGCCACCATCCCGGCACAGGCATACACCGGGGAGCTGTTTTTT
CDR3: CATIPAQAYTGELFF

J: TRBJ2-7
D: -
V: TRBV29-1
size: -
DNA: TGCAGCGCGGGCCGAGCGTCCTACGAGCAGTACTTC
CDR3: CSAGRASYEQYF

J: TRBJ1-3
D: -
V: TRBV9
size: many
DNA: TGTGCCAGCAGCGTCGATCAGGGAGGATCTGGAAACACCATATATTTT
CDR3: CASSVDQGGSGNTIYF

J: TRBJ2-3
D: -
V: TRBV6-2/TRBV6-3
size: many
DNA: TGTGCCAGCAGAACCTACACAGATACGCAGTATTTT
CDR3: CASRTYTDTQYF